This T cell receptor (beta chain) was obtained from a study of T cell responses to AZD1222 COVID-19 vaccine. General observations from the study: Vaccine-associated CD4 TCRs ranged over spike, dominating at 160-218 and 743-854. Spike-specific TCRs gained breadth and depth after people received two AZD1222 doses.

Produced via immunoSEQ multiplex PCR; TCRdb's table is partial and in-frame only. Of tens of thousands of clones in the sample, less than 95% are singletons; the top ten hold 2.5% to 4%. A note on this clone: Its antigen remains unknown.

Recipients boosted at about 4 weeks or about 12 weeks are pooled. Between the trimmed V and J ends, which lost 0 bases and 4 bases, there was a span of 14 bases. The CDR3 extends over 16 amino acids. Germline CDR1 reads SGDLS; CDR2 reads YYNGEE. The source is an adult who received the AZD1222 COVID-19 vaccine. This chain connects TRBV9 to TRBJ1-3; weak D call: TRBD1 (6 bases). The specimen comprised peripheral blood, sampled 28 days after the second AZD1222 dose. CDR3 amino acids: CASSVELQGLGNTIYF. DNA for the CDR3: TGTGCCAGCAGCGTAGAGTTGCAGGGGTTAGGAAACACCATATATTTT.